This TCR beta chain is from a study of T cell responses to AZD1222 COVID-19 vaccine (TCRdb year 2021). Study-level background: AZD1222 recipients whose second dose came at about 4 weeks and those whose second dose came at about 12 weeks were combined into one group, since spike-specific TCR depth and breadth did not differ between the two schedules. Trial participants were enrolled into age subgroups of 18-55, 56-69 and 70-plus years, which contained around 150, 28 and 57 TCR-sequenced participants, respectively. TCR sequencing covered over 230 trial participants: 207 given two doses of AZD1222 and 26 given two doses of MenACWY control vaccine.

Counted from cysteine to phenylalanine, this CDR3 has 12 amino acids. Only the CDR3 portion is preserved as DNA: 36 bases, with reading frame beginning at the first base. The germline V gene encodes CDR1 SQVTM and CDR2 ANQGSEA. The trim is 0 bases for V and 2 bases for J, with a gap of 5 bases between the germline ends. Study-wide findings and limitations: In the small 56-69-year group, the increase in depth fell short of significance, most likely because of low power. Because no samples from the day 14 peak response were available, repertoires could be characterized only after the peak T cell response. Vaccine-associated CD4 TCRs spanned the whole spike protein, with dominant responses in regions 160-218 and 743-854. Reportedly, close to half of the unique spike-specific TCRs recognized epitopes lying outside the regions that are mutated in the B.1.351 and B.1.1.7 variants. Conclusions about previously exposed vaccinees are limited because only five or six AZD1222 recipients were SARS-CoV-2 seropositive at baseline. Participants were mostly white British, with more females than males. The authors suggested clonal diversity may have been underestimated. Spike-specific TCR breadth and depth rose significantly after two AZD1222 doses compared with day 0 and with MenACWY recipients.

The CDR3 regions of human TCRbeta chains were subjected to immunosequencing. The published analysis was carried out like this. TCRs in the repertoires were matched against a reference library of SARS-CoV-2-specific TCRs that had been generated with the MIRA antigen-specificity platform. Breadth was defined as the fraction of unique TCRs that were SARS-CoV-2-associated. Depth was defined as the fraction of total T cells that were SARS-CoV-2-associated. Using the MIRA data, each spike-specific TCR was mapped to the spike region that the TCR reacts to and placed in a CD4 or CD8 class. Log10-transformed breadth and depth values were compared by one-way ANOVA with Sidak's multiple comparisons tests. TCRdb took over this immuneACCESS table, retaining in-frame rearrangements with V and J assigned. Such tables are incomplete; in checked studies, under half of the missing clones stem from an unresolved V gene, and the remainder is unexplained. The DNA was the basis for D and trimming; V, J and clone size are from that table. In all, the sample holds under 200,000 clones, and approximately 92% of those were seen once. More than 1.5% of the sample lies in the top ten.

On this clone: There is no known antigen for this receptor. Per-nucleotide qualities are absent, and no much larger clonotype sits a single base away.

Taken with the paper, the label for time point translates to: baseline before first vaccination. Samples from vaccinated people were obtained from the UK trials COV001 and COV002, which included a single-blind randomized controlled phase 2/3 trial of AZD1222 (ChAdOx1 nCoV-19) in healthy adults. For TCRbeta chain sequencing, PBMC samples were collected from trial participants at day 0 and at day 28 after the second dose. Sequenced material: peripheral blood, taken on day 0 of AZD1222 vaccination. The receptor was derived from an adult in good health. The sequence links TRBV29-1 to TRBJ2-7; there is no confident call for the D gene. CDR3 sequence: CSVEDPPYEQYF. The DNA sequence reads TGCAGCGTTGAAGATCCGCCCTACGAGCAGTACTTC.